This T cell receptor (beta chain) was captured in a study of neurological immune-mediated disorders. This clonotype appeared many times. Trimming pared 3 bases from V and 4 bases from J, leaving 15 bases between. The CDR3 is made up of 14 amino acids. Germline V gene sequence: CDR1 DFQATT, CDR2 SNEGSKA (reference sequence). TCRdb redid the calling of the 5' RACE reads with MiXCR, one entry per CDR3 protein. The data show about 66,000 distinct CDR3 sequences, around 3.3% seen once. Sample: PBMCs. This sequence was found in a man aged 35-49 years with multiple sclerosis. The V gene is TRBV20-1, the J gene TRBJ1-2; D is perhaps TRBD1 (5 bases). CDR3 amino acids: CSASRRQTFYGYTF. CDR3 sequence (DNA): TGCAGTGCTAGTCGCAGACAGACCTTCTATGGCTACACCTTC.